This entry lists 23 T cell receptor beta chains sequenced from one sample in a study of technical replicates of blood from a handful of donors. Here immunoSEQ multiplex PCR was the method, and the copy in TCRdb shows in-frame clones only, minus some. In the table there are around 85,000 clones, approximately 94% of which are singletons. Sequences were obtained from T cells isolated from PBMCs. Receptor source: a human donor in good health.

The rearrangement joins TRBV5-1 to TRBJ1-4; D call uncertain. V was clipped by 0 bases and J by 7 bases, with 7 bases between them. CDR3 size: 13 residues. Germline CDR1 reads SGHRS; CDR2 reads YFSETQ. The CDR3 loop reads CASSLEGGEKLFF. The CDR3 nucleotides are TGCGCCAGCAGCTTGGAGGGAGGTGAAAAACTGTTTTTT.

The chain combines TRBV6-5 with TRBJ2-7, with TRBD2 matching over 7 bases. CDR3 size: 16 residues. Germline V gene sequence: CDR1 MNHEY, CDR2 SVGAGI. V gave up 0 bases and J gave up 4 bases; unmatched junction bases: 9. The CDR3 here is CASSYSTSDSLYEQYF. DNA of the CDR3: TGTGCCAGCAGTTACTCCACTAGCGACAGCCTTTACGAGCAGTACTTC.

The rearrangement joins TRBV5-1 to TRBJ2-7, with 11 nucleotides matching TRBD2. Germline V gene data show CDR1 as SGHRS and CDR2 as YFSETQ. J lost 6 bases, V lost 0 bases, and 5 bases had no gene match. The CDR3 covers 15 residues. CDR3 sequence reads: CASSLDASGRFEQYF. CDR3 coding DNA: TGCGCCAGCAGCTTGGACGCTAGCGGGAGGTTCGAGCAGTACTTC. The variable domain in full, completed from reference TRBV5-1 and TRBJ2-7, reads KAGVTQTPRYLIKTRGQQVTLSCSPISGHRSVSWYQQTPGQGLQFLFEYFSETQRNKGNFPGRFSGRQFSNSRSEMNVSTLELGDSALYLCASSLDASGRFEQYFGPGTRLTVT.

The rearrangement links TRBV6-1 to TRBJ1-2; 8 positions match TRBD1. The CDR3 totals 14 residues. V shed 6 bases, J shed 4 bases, and the junction held 7 bases outside the gene matches. From germline, CDR1 is MNHNS and CDR2 SASEGT. In DNA, the CDR3 is TGTGCCAGCAGCCATACAGGGGGAGGCTATGGCTACACCTTC. Translated: CASSHTGGGYGYTF.

The V and J genes are TRBV4-1 and TRBJ2-7; 7 bases line up with TRBD1. V dropped 5 bases and J dropped 0; count of bases not matched to a gene: 7. Germline CDR1 is MGHRA and CDR2 is YSYEKL. The CDR3 extends over 15 amino acids. The CDR3 DNA reads TGCGCCAGCAGCGCCCCGACAGGGACCTCCTACGAGCAGTACTTC. As protein: CASSAPTGTSYEQYF.

This chain uses TRBV21-1 with TRBJ1-6; TRBD1 is the table's D call, not checked against the DNA. TRBV21-1 is deemed a pseudogene. The CDR3 spans 24 residues. The CDR3 loop is CASTTNQANPQGVRQPQNNSPLHF. CDR3 sequence (DNA): TGTGCCAGCACCACAAACCAAGCAAACCCCCAGGGTGTCCGACAGCCGCAAAATAATTCACCCCTCCACTTT.

CDR3 region: CASSLPSSGELFF. The CDR3 DNA is TGTGCCAGCAGCTTACCTAGCAGCGGGGAGCTGTTTTTT. The rearrangement joins TRBV11-3 to TRBJ2-2; a possible D gene is TRBD2 (5 bases). V shed 2 bases and J shed 7 bases, with 8 bases lying between them. Germline CDR1 SGHNT, CDR2 YENEEA. The CDR3 spans 13 residues.

This clone was seen more than once but under ten times. J is TRBJ2-7 and V is TRBV27; 8 positions match TRBD1. This CDR3 is 14 amino acids long. J was trimmed by 4 bases and V by 6 bases; bases with no gene match: 8. Germline V gene data show CDR1 as MNHEY and CDR2 as SMNVEV (reference sequence). The CDR3 region has the DNA TGTGCCAGCAGCCCTAGGACAGGGTTGTACGAGCAGTACTTC. This gives the protein CASSPRTGLYEQYF.

The chain combines TRBV11-3 with TRBJ1-1; no clear D gene. V lost 2 bases to trimming and J lost 2 bases, with 6 bases between them. CDR1 and CDR2 from the germline V gene are SGHNT and YENEEA. CDR3 length: 13 residues. CDR3 loop: CASSLPVNTEAFF. The CDR3 DNA is TGTGCCAGCAGCTTACCTGTTAACACTGAAGCTTTCTTT.

J is TRBJ1-1 and V is TRBV30; D might be TRBD1 (5 bases). Germline V gives CDR1 GTSNPN, CDR2 SVGIG (reference sequence). CDR3 length equals 15 residues. V lost 2 bases to trimming and J lost 0 bases, with 13 bases between them. CDR3 amino acids: CAWSLQGVMNTEAFF. As DNA, the CDR3 is TGTGCCTGGAGTCTCCAGGGCGTCATGAACACTGAAGCTTTCTTT. The whole variable domain, filled in from reference TRBV30 and TRBJ1-1, reads SQTIHQWPATLVQPVGSPLSLECTVEGTSNPNLYWYRQAAGRGLQLLFYSVGIGQISSEVPQNLSASRPQDRQFILSSKKLLLSDSGFYLCAWSLQGVMNTEAFFGQGTRLTVV.

The V and J genes are TRBV5-1 and TRBJ1-4; D might be TRBD1 (6 bases). Germline-derived CDR1 and CDR2 are SGHRS and YFSETQ. The CDR3 has 16 residues. The V end lost 5 bases, the J end lost 4 bases, and 18 bases lay between the germline ends. DNA of the CDR3: TGCGCCAGCAGTTACAGGCACGGACAGAGTAATGAAAAACTGTTTTTT. It encodes CASSYRHGQSNEKLFF.

The gene calls are TRBV14 and TRBJ2-5; no reliable D call. Germline-derived CDR1 and CDR2 are SGHDN and FVKESK. The CDR3 sequence is 14 residues long. The germline V and J ends were trimmed by 5 bases and 0 bases, with 10 bases remaining between them. The CDR3 is CASSLFGYQETQYF. The DNA for the CDR3 is TGTGCCAGCAGCTTGTTCGGTTACCAAGAGACCCAGTACTTC.

V gene TRBV7-2 combines with J gene TRBJ2-2; 9 nucleotides line up with TRBD1. This CDR3 has 15 amino acids. V lost 1 base, J lost 6 bases, and 3 bases stayed unmatched. The germline V gene has CDR1 SGHTA and CDR2 FQGNSA. CDR3 coding DNA: TGTGCCAGCAGCTTAGTAGGGACAGGGCCCGGGGAGCTGTTTTTT. It is translated as CASSLVGTGPGELFF.

The chain employs TRBV7-3 and TRBJ1-3, with 7 bases lining up with TRBD1. Germline lookup yields CDR1 SGHTA and CDR2 FQGTGA. The V gene end was trimmed by 4 bases and the J gene end by 2 bases; junction bases not matched to a gene: 11. This CDR3 is 17 amino acids long. The CDR3 DNA reads as TGTGCCAGCAGCTCACTCCTACAGGGGACGACTGGAAACACCATATATTTT. This sequence encodes CASSSLLQGTTGNTIYF.

The chain has TRBV27 and TRBJ2-7, with D uncertain. The V end was cut by 8 bases, the J end by 2 bases, with 16 bases between. CDR1 MNHEY and CDR2 SMNVEV come from the germline V gene (reference sequence). The CDR3 totals 14 residues. The CDR3 region has the DNA TGTGCCAGCCATAAACTGTCACCAACCTACGAGCAGTACTTC. Translated, it gives CASHKLSPTYEQYF.

The V and J genes are TRBV2 and TRBJ2-1, with D uncertain. CDR3 size: 15 residues. CDR1 is SNHLY and CDR2 is FYNNEI in the germline V gene. Trimming left V 6 bases short and J 0 bases short, with 12 bases between. CDR3 coding DNA: TGTGCCAGCAGCGCGGCCCAAACCTCCTACAATGAGCAGTTCTTC. Translation: CASSAAQTSYNEQFF.

The J gene is TRBJ1-6, the V gene TRBV6-4, with a weak D call TRBD1 (6 bases). The CDR3 extends over 15 amino acids. V was pared by 7 bases and J by 4 bases, with 14 bases between. The V gene's germline CDR1 is MRHNA and CDR2 SNTAGT. CDR3 sequence (DNA): TGTGCCAGCATCGGGGGGCAGGGATATAATTCACCCCTCCACTTT. Its translation: CASIGGQGYNSPLHF.

The V gene is TRBV18, the J gene TRBJ1-5; D is possibly TRBD1 (6 bases). CDR3 length equals 16 residues. Trimming took 2 bases from V and 2 from J, leaving 13 bases between them. The V gene's germline CDR1 is KGHSH and CDR2 LQKENI. DNA for the CDR3: TGTGCCAGCTCACCAGAGAACAGGGCCCGCAATCAGCCCCAGCATTTT. It yields the protein CASSPENRARNQPQHF.

V and J are TRBV28 and TRBJ1-2; D uncertain. This CDR3 has 12 amino acids. Trimming cost V 2 bases and J 8 bases, with 9 bases left between them. From germline, CDR1 is MDHEN and CDR2 SYDVKM. The CDR3: CASSLRSGGYTF. The CDR3 DNA reads as TGTGCCAGCAGTTTACGTAGCGGGGGCTACACCTTC.

This chain uses TRBV7-6 with TRBJ1-2; D ambiguous. Germline-derived CDR1 and CDR2 are SGHVS and FNYEAQ. V was pared by 5 bases and J by 3 bases, with 16 bases between. The CDR3 has 15 residues. CDR3 protein: CASSPRPAGDYGYTF. The CDR3 nucleotides read TGTGCCAGCAGCCCAAGGCCGGCCGGGGACTATGGCTACACCTTC.

This chain connects TRBV5-1 to TRBJ1-1, with TRBD1 identical over 7 bases. V lost 1 base and J lost 4; bases outside the gene matches: 10. Germline loops: CDR1 SGHRS, CDR2 YFSETQ. This CDR3 region has 16 residues. CDR3 coding DNA: TGCGCCAGCAGCTTGCCTCGGGAAGGGGGCATCACTGAAGCTTTCTTT. It encodes CASSLPREGGITEAFF.

J is TRBJ1-2 and V is TRBV9, with 8 bases that match TRBD1. Trimming cost V 0 bases and J 5 bases; bases outside gene matches: 9. This CDR3 has 16 amino acids. CDR1 SGDLS and CDR2 YYNGEE come from the germline V gene. The CDR3 is CASSVAFSGGGYGYTF. Here the CDR3 DNA reads TGTGCCAGCAGCGTAGCCTTCTCAGGGGGCGGGTATGGCTACACCTTC. The complete variable domain, with remaining parts taken from reference TRBV9 and TRBJ1-2, reads DSGVTQTPKHLITATGQRVTLRCSPRSGDLSVYWYQQSLDQGLQFLIQYYNGEERAKGNILERFSAQQFPDLHSELNLSSLELGDSALYFCASSVAFSGGGYGYTFGSGTRLTVV.

This clone was picked up one time. This chain connects TRBV25-1 to TRBJ2-2, with 11 bases identical to TRBD2. Germline assignment: CDR1 MGHDK and CDR2 SYGVNS. The V segment lost 4 bases and the J segment 4 bases; nucleotides outside the gene matches: 5. The CDR3 runs 16 residues. CDR3 sequence (DNA): TGTGCCAGCAGTGGCTTAGCGGGAGGGCCCACCGGGGAGCTGTTTTTT. The encoded protein is CASSGLAGGPTGELFF.